Below are 19 T cell receptor beta chains sequenced from a single sample in a study of blood T cell repertoires in COVID-19. Here immunoSEQ multiplex PCR was the method, and the copy in TCRdb shows in-frame clones only, minus some. The data contain a few hundred thousand clones, approximately 86% of them singletons. Source material: peripheral blood. These receptors all stem from a woman aged 30 to 39 who had recovered from COVID-19.

This chain joins TRBV4-2 and TRBJ2-2; 8 bases are shared with TRBD2. Looked up from germline, CDR1 is LGHNA and CDR2 is YNFKEQ. This CDR3 has 18 residues. V gave up 0 bases and J gave up 6 bases; unmatched junction bases: 12. The CDR3 sequence: CASSQDGAGGGFAGELFF. Here the CDR3 DNA reads TGTGCCAGCAGCCAAGATGGGGCGGGAGGAGGGTTTGCCGGGGAGCTGTTTTTT.

V gene TRBV7-9 combines with J gene TRBJ2-5; D unresolved. CDR3 size: 12 residues. V lost 4 bases, J lost 7 bases, and 10 bases lay in between. Germline CDR1 SEHNR, CDR2 FQNEAQ (reference sequence). The CDR3 spells CASSSGFVTQYF. The CDR3 region has the DNA TGTGCCAGCAGCTCTGGCTTCGTGACCCAGTACTTC.

This sequence joins TRBV4-2 and TRBJ2-7; 11 nucleotides match TRBD1. The V gene end was trimmed by 4 bases and the J gene end by 4 bases; junction bases not matched to a gene: 9. Germline V CDR1 and CDR2: LGHNA, YNFKEQ. The CDR3 is made up of 16 amino acids. The CDR3 region has the DNA TGTGCCAGCAGCCGCGGACAGGGGGCGGTTTCTTACGAGCAGTACTTC. Protein: CASSRGQGAVSYEQYF.

The rearrangement uses TRBV6-1 and TRBJ2-5, with 10 bases identical to TRBD2. The V gene end was trimmed by 3 bases and the J gene end by 5 bases; junction bases not matched to a gene: 6. There are 15 residues in the CDR3. Germline loops: CDR1 MNHNS, CDR2 SASEGT. The CDR3 loop is CASSDPAGGLETQYF. CDR3 bases: TGTGCCAGCAGTGACCCAGCGGGGGGGCTTGAGACCCAGTACTTC.

CDR3 nucleotides: TGTGCCAGCAGCCAAGGCCCGACAGGGTCATGGTCTGAAGCTTTCTTT. This gives the protein CASSQGPTGSWSEAFF. J is TRBJ1-1 and V is TRBV7-3, with 7 bases lining up with TRBD1. The V segment lost 5 bases and the J segment 6 bases; nucleotides outside the gene matches: 15. The CDR3 consists of 16 residues. CDR1 SGHTA and CDR2 FQGTGA come from the germline V gene.

The chain employs TRBV10-3 and TRBJ1-1; 7 bases agree with TRBD1. Germline assignment: CDR1 ENHRY and CDR2 SYGVKD. Germline trimming cut 6 bases from V and 3 bases from J; bases unmatched to any gene: 4. CDR3 length: 13 amino acids. CDR3 bases: TGTGCCATCAGCAGGGGGGTGGACACTGAAGCTTTCTTT. It encodes CAISRGVDTEAFF.

The chain joins TRBV11-2 to TRBJ2-2, with TRBD1 matching over 9 bases. Germline trimming cut 5 bases from V and 5 bases from J; bases unmatched to any gene: 6. The CDR3 consists of 15 residues. The germline gives CDR1 SGHAT, CDR2 FQNNGV. In nucleotides, the CDR3 is TGTGCCAGCAGCCTCGGGGACAGGGTTACCGGGGAGCTGTTTTTT. Encoded protein: CASSLGDRVTGELFF.

The V call is TRBV5-1, the J call TRBJ1-1; D perhaps matches TRBD1 (5 bases). The germline CDR1 and CDR2 sequences are SGHRS and YFSETQ. The CDR3 is 14 amino acids. V lost 3 bases to trimming and J lost 1 base, with 10 bases between them. The CDR3 spells CASSSNTGNTEAFF. The DNA for the CDR3 is TGCGCCAGCAGCTCCAACACAGGGAACACTGAAGCTTTCTTT.

This chain joins TRBV3-1 (or the pseudogene TRBV3-2) and TRBJ2-1; D not certain. CDR3 length: 15 residues. Trimming took off 4 bases at V and 4 bases at J, with 14 bases between the two ends. Germline CDR1 is LGHDT and CDR2 is YNNKEL (reference sequence). The CDR3 sequence: CASSPKRELYNEQFF. CDR3 DNA sequence: TGTGCCAGCAGCCCGAAGCGAGAATTATACAATGAGCAGTTCTTC.

The J gene is TRBJ2-7, the V gene TRBV7-3; weak D call: TRBD1 (6 bases). V was trimmed by 2 bases and J by 0 bases, leaving 8 bases between them. Per germline, CDR1 SGHTA and CDR2 FQGTGA. The CDR3 has 14 residues. The CDR3 DNA reads TGTGCCAGCAGCTTAGACAGGAGCTCCTACGAGCAGTACTTC. It is translated as CASSLDRSSYEQYF.

This sequence joins TRBV6-1 and TRBJ1-1; unclear D gene. V lost 1 base and J 4 bases, leaving 7 bases between the germline ends. The CDR3 length is 13 residues. Germline-derived CDR1 and CDR2 are MNHNS and SASEGT. The CDR3 DNA reads TGTGCCAGCAGTGAAGGGCGGGCCACTGAAGCTTTCTTT. The encoded protein is CASSEGRATEAFF.

The genes are TRBV2 and TRBJ2-7, with 11 nucleotides matching TRBD1. J was trimmed by 6 bases and V by 6 bases; bases with no gene match: 7. Germline V gene sequence: CDR1 SNHLY, CDR2 FYNNEI. This CDR3 has 14 amino acids. The CDR3 DNA is TGTGCCAGCAGGGGGGACAGGGGGTCCGGCGAGCAGTACTTC. The encoded protein is CASRGDRGSGEQYF.

This sequence joins TRBV7-9 and TRBJ1-5; no firm D call. Trimming left V 4 bases short and J 6 bases short, with 7 bases between. This CDR3 is 12 amino acids long. Germline CDR1 is SEHNR and CDR2 is FQNEAQ (reference sequence). As DNA, the CDR3 is TGTGCCAGCAGCTCTAGTCCTCAGCCCCAGCATTTT. This sequence encodes CASSSSPQPQHF.

This clone was seen more than once but under ten times. The genes are TRBV2 and TRBJ2-7, with 7 bases identical to TRBD1. Per the germline V gene, CDR1 is SNHLY and CDR2 is FYNNEI. After removal of 3 bases from V and 3 bases from J, the junction contained 8 bases not matched to a gene. This CDR3 has 15 amino acids. The CDR3 bases are TGTGCCAGCAGTGAGACACCTGGACAGGTCTACGAGCAGTACTTC. Protein sequence: CASSETPGQVYEQYF.

J is TRBJ2-1 and V is TRBV3-1 (or the pseudogene TRBV3-2); 7 bases align to TRBD2. V trimming: 3 bases; J trimming: 10 bases; junction bases outside the gene matches: 3. CDR1 and CDR2 (germline): LGHDT, YNNKEL (reference sequence). The CDR3 covers 12 residues. In DNA, the CDR3 is TGTGCCAGCAGCCACACTAGCGAGGAGCAGTTCTTC. It yields the protein CASSHTSEEQFF.

The CDR3 loop is CASSLSQRGKETQYF. CDR3 DNA sequence: TGTGCCAGCAGTTTATCGCAGCGGGGAAAGGAGACCCAGTACTTC. The V call is TRBV27, the J call TRBJ2-5, with TRBD2 matching 7 bases. The length of the CDR3 is 15 residues. The V gene end was trimmed by 0 bases and the J gene end by 5 bases; junction bases not matched to a gene: 6. CDR1 is MNHEY, CDR2 SMNVEV, per germline (reference sequence).

This clone was picked up a small number of times. V and J are TRBV29-1 and TRBJ1-1; D is ambiguous. CDR1 and CDR2 (germline): SQVTM, ANQGSEA. This CDR3 has 12 amino acids. The DNA of the CDR3 is TGCAGGGTCCGCGCGGAGAACACTGAAGCTTTCTTT. It is translated as CRVRAENTEAFF.

The chain links TRBV19 to TRBJ1-4; TRBD1 matches at 8 bases. J was trimmed by 3 bases and V by 4 bases; bases with no gene match: 4. Germline values: CDR1 LNHDA, CDR2 SQIVND (reference sequence). The CDR3 has 15 amino acids. CDR3 nucleotide sequence: TGTGCCAGTAGTAGAGCAGGGGGCTCTAATGAAAAACTGTTTTTT. Amino acid sequence: CASSRAGGSNEKLFF.

The genes are TRBV21-1 and TRBJ1-1; the DNA was not used to check the table's D call, TRBD1. TRBV21-1 is flagged as a pseudogene. The CDR3 consists of 14 residues. For the CDR3, the DNA is TGTGCCAGCAGCAACAGGCCCATGAACACTGAAGCTTTCTTT. The encoded protein is CASSNRPMNTEAFF.